This TCR beta chain was recovered during a study of T cells after yellow fever vaccination. The table lists this clonotype with a few counts. TCRdb itself ran the 5' RACE reads through MiXCR, one entry per CDR3 protein. The sample yields some 350,000 distinct CDR3 sequences, roughly 4.3% seen once. The source of this sequence is a man between 18 and 29 years old who received the YFV17D yellow fever vaccine. Sequenced here: PBMCs, sampled 5 days after the yellow fever booster vaccination.

In nucleotides, the CDR3 is TGTGCCAGCAGCCCCTCCCGTATGCGGTCAACTAATGAAAAACTGTTTTTT. This translates into CASSPSRMRSTNEKLFF. The chain uses TRBV3-1 and TRBJ1-4; D gene uncertain. The CDR3 is 17 residues long. V lost 4 bases and J lost 0, with 15 bases in between. Germline V gives CDR1 LGHDT, CDR2 YNNKEL (reference sequence). The full variable domain, completed using reference TRBV3-1 and TRBJ1-4, is DTAVSQTPKYLVTQMGNDKSIKCEQNLGHDTMYWYKQDSKKFLKIMFSYNNKELIINETVPNRFSPKSPDKAHLNLHINSLELGDSAVYFCASSPSRMRSTNEKLFFGSGTQLSVL.